The 4 T cell receptor beta chains below all came from one sample that was sequenced in a study of T cell repertoires in cytomegalovirus infection. TCRdb itself ran the reads through MiXCR, one entry per CDR3 protein. This sample has hundreds of thousands of distinct CDR3 sequences, with approximately 32% found just once. Their antigen targets remain unknown. Sequenced material: cultured CD8+ T cells from PBMCs, taken from culture after CMV antigen stimulation. The source is a human donor in good health (CMV status not recorded). Some clones in this sample may be carry-over from other donors' samples.

This clonotype was found once. V and J are TRBV3-1 and TRBJ1-1, with D uncertain. The CDR3 consists of 14 residues. Per germline, CDR1 LGHDT and CDR2 YNNKEL (reference sequence). V lost 0 bases, J lost 1 base, and 6 bases lay in between. CDR3 sequence (DNA): TGTGCCAGCAGCCAAGATAAGAAGAACACTGAAGCTTTCTTT. Protein: CASSQDKKNTEAFF.

The J gene is TRBJ2-3, the V gene TRBV29-1, with D unresolved. Trimming took 3 bases from V and 2 from J, leaving 3 bases between them. Germline V CDR1 and CDR2: SQVTM, ANQGSEA. The CDR3 consists of 11 residues. CDR3 in amino acids: CSVDATDTQYF. CDR3 sequence (DNA): TGCAGCGTTGACGCCACAGATACGCAGTATTTT.

This clonotype has at least ten counts. The gene calls are TRBV7-2 and TRBJ2-3; 9 bases align to TRBD2. J lost 6 bases, V lost 0 bases, and 10 bases had no gene match. CDR3 length: 17 amino acids. The germline gives CDR1 SGHTA, CDR2 FQGNSA. As DNA, the CDR3 is TGTGCCAGCAGCTTAGCGCTTGGTAGCGGGGGAACGGATACGCAGTATTTT. Translated, it gives CASSLALGSGGTDTQYF.

J is TRBJ2-7 and V is TRBV27; D is perhaps TRBD1 or TRBD2 (5 bases each). CDR3 length: 13 residues. CDR1 is MNHEY and CDR2 is SMNVEV in the germline V gene (reference sequence). The ends were cut back, 5 bases at V and 7 bases at J, with 15 bases in the middle. The DNA for the CDR3 is TGTGCCAGCAGTCCCCGAGAGGGGCGTGAGCAGTACTTC. This encodes CASSPREGREQYF.